The 12 T cell receptor beta chains listed next were all sequenced from one sample in a study of blood T cell repertoires in COVID-19. TCRdb's copy holds only in-frame clones and misses some; the assay was immunoSEQ multiplex PCR. The sample includes 25,000 to 30,000 clones, approximately 92% of them seen just once. What was sequenced was peripheral blood. The receptors stem from a human donor with acute or convalescent COVID-19. The donor label of this sample is uncertain.

The V gene is TRBV19, the J gene TRBJ1-2, with TRBD1 matching 10 bases. CDR3 length: 13 residues. CDR1 is LNHDA and CDR2 is SQIVND in the germline V gene (reference sequence). Trimming removed 8 bases from V and 5 bases from J; junction bases left unmatched: 5. CDR3 region: CASGGQGRYGYTF. The DNA of the CDR3 is TGTGCCAGTGGGGGACAGGGGAGGTATGGCTACACCTTC.

The chain couples TRBV4-3 to TRBJ1-1; 8 bases are shared with TRBD1. CDR3 length equals 19 residues. Losses at the gene ends were 2 bases for V and 1 base for J; bases not matched to a gene: 15. Germline assignment: CDR1 LGHNA and CDR2 YSLEER. CDR3 nucleotide sequence: TGCGCCAGCAGCCAATCCCTGACAGGGGCCGAACGATGGAACACTGAAGCTTTCTTT. The encoded protein is CASSQSLTGAERWNTEAFF.

The J gene is TRBJ1-4, the V gene TRBV11-2; D gene ambiguous. This CDR3 is 15 amino acids long. Germline V gene data show CDR1 as SGHAT and CDR2 as FQNNGV. V was pared by 6 bases and J by 2 bases, with 13 bases between. The CDR3 DNA reads TGTGCCAGCAGAAAGCTGGGGAGCACTAATGAAAAACTGTTTTTT. Amino acid sequence: CASRKLGSTNEKLFF.

The chain has TRBV7-9 and TRBJ2-3; possibly TRBD2 for D (5 bases). The V end lost 2 bases, the J end lost 2 bases, and 8 bases lay between the germline ends. CDR1 and CDR2 (germline): SEHNR, FQNEAQ (reference sequence). This CDR3 contains 14 residues. CDR3 residues: CASSLTGSTDTQYF. The CDR3 region has the DNA TGTGCCAGCAGCTTAACGGGGTCCACAGATACGCAGTATTTT.

This clone was seen at least ten times. Other DNA sequences within the sample encode an identical CDR3. This chain uses TRBV4-1 with TRBJ1-5; 9 nucleotides line up with TRBD1. In germline, CDR1 is MGHRA, CDR2 YSYEKL. CDR3 length: 16 residues. Trimming cost V 2 bases and J 3 bases; bases outside gene matches: 5. This CDR3 is CASSQPDRGNNQPQHF. Written as DNA, the CDR3 is TGCGCCAGCAGCCAACCGGACAGGGGAAACAATCAGCCCCAGCATTTT.

V usage is TRBV5-1 and J usage is TRBJ2-5; 7 bases fit TRBD2. The V segment lost 0 bases and the J segment 1 base; nucleotides outside the gene matches: 6. The germline CDR1 and CDR2 sequences are SGHRS and YFSETQ. CDR3 size: 16 residues. Here the CDR3 reads CASSLGGSGPQETQYF. The CDR3 DNA reads as TGCGCCAGCAGCTTGGGCGGGAGCGGGCCCCAAGAGACCCAGTACTTC.

This clone is a singleton in its sample. The chain carries TRBV3-1 (or the pseudogene TRBV3-2) and TRBJ1-5, with TRBD1 as a possible D gene (6 bases). The CDR3 totals 15 residues. Trimming shortened V by 4 bases and J by 4 bases, and 14 bases separated the two germline ends. Germline CDR1 LGHDT, CDR2 YNNKEL (reference sequence). CDR3 in amino acids: CASSRNRDRNQPQHF. The CDR3 nucleotides are TGTGCCAGCAGCCGGAACAGGGACCGGAATCAGCCCCAGCATTTT.

This sequence joins TRBV27 and TRBJ2-3; D uncertain. CDR1 MNHEY and CDR2 SMNVEV come from the germline V gene (reference sequence). CDR3 length equals 12 residues. V was trimmed by 6 bases and J by 4 bases, leaving 8 bases between them. The CDR3 is CASSPYADTQYF. CDR3 bases: TGTGCCAGCAGCCCCTATGCAGATACGCAGTATTTT.

The rearrangement links TRBV7-2 to TRBJ2-5; TRBD2 agrees at 8 bases. CDR1 and CDR2 from the germline V gene are SGHTA and FQGNSA. The J segment lost 3 bases and the V segment lost 0 bases, leaving 3 bases of the junction unmatched. The CDR3 covers 15 residues. CDR3 loop: CASSLAGRGEETQYF. The DNA of the CDR3 is TGTGCCAGCAGCTTAGCGGGGCGGGGGGAAGAGACCCAGTACTTC.

The chain combines TRBV11-3 with TRBJ2-1; 12 bases are a match to TRBD2. The V gene's germline CDR1 is SGHNT and CDR2 YENEEA. V was clipped by 3 bases and J by 5 bases; unmatched bases: 5. The CDR3 has 16 residues. The CDR3 sequence: CASSLIASGGDNEQFF. The CDR3 DNA follows: TGTGCCAGCAGCTTGATCGCTAGCGGGGGGGACAATGAGCAGTTCTTC.

This clone was observed a single time. The V call is TRBV6-5, the J call TRBJ2-7, with 10 nucleotides matching TRBD2. This CDR3 has 13 residues. Per germline, CDR1 MNHEY and CDR2 SVGAGI. The V segment lost 8 bases and the J segment 3 bases; nucleotides outside the gene matches: 4. Here the CDR3 DNA reads TGTGCCAGCCATCGGACTAGCGGCTACGAGCAGTACTTC. It translates to CASHRTSGYEQYF.

V is TRBV4-2 and J is TRBJ1-1; 8 bases map to TRBD1. Germline assignment: CDR1 LGHNA and CDR2 YNFKEQ. This CDR3 is built from 12 residues. V was pared by 3 bases and J by 8 bases, with 2 bases of the junction left unmatched. The CDR3 DNA sequence: TGTGCCAGCAGCCAGGACAGGGCGGAAGCTTTCTTT. Translating gives CASSQDRAEAFF.